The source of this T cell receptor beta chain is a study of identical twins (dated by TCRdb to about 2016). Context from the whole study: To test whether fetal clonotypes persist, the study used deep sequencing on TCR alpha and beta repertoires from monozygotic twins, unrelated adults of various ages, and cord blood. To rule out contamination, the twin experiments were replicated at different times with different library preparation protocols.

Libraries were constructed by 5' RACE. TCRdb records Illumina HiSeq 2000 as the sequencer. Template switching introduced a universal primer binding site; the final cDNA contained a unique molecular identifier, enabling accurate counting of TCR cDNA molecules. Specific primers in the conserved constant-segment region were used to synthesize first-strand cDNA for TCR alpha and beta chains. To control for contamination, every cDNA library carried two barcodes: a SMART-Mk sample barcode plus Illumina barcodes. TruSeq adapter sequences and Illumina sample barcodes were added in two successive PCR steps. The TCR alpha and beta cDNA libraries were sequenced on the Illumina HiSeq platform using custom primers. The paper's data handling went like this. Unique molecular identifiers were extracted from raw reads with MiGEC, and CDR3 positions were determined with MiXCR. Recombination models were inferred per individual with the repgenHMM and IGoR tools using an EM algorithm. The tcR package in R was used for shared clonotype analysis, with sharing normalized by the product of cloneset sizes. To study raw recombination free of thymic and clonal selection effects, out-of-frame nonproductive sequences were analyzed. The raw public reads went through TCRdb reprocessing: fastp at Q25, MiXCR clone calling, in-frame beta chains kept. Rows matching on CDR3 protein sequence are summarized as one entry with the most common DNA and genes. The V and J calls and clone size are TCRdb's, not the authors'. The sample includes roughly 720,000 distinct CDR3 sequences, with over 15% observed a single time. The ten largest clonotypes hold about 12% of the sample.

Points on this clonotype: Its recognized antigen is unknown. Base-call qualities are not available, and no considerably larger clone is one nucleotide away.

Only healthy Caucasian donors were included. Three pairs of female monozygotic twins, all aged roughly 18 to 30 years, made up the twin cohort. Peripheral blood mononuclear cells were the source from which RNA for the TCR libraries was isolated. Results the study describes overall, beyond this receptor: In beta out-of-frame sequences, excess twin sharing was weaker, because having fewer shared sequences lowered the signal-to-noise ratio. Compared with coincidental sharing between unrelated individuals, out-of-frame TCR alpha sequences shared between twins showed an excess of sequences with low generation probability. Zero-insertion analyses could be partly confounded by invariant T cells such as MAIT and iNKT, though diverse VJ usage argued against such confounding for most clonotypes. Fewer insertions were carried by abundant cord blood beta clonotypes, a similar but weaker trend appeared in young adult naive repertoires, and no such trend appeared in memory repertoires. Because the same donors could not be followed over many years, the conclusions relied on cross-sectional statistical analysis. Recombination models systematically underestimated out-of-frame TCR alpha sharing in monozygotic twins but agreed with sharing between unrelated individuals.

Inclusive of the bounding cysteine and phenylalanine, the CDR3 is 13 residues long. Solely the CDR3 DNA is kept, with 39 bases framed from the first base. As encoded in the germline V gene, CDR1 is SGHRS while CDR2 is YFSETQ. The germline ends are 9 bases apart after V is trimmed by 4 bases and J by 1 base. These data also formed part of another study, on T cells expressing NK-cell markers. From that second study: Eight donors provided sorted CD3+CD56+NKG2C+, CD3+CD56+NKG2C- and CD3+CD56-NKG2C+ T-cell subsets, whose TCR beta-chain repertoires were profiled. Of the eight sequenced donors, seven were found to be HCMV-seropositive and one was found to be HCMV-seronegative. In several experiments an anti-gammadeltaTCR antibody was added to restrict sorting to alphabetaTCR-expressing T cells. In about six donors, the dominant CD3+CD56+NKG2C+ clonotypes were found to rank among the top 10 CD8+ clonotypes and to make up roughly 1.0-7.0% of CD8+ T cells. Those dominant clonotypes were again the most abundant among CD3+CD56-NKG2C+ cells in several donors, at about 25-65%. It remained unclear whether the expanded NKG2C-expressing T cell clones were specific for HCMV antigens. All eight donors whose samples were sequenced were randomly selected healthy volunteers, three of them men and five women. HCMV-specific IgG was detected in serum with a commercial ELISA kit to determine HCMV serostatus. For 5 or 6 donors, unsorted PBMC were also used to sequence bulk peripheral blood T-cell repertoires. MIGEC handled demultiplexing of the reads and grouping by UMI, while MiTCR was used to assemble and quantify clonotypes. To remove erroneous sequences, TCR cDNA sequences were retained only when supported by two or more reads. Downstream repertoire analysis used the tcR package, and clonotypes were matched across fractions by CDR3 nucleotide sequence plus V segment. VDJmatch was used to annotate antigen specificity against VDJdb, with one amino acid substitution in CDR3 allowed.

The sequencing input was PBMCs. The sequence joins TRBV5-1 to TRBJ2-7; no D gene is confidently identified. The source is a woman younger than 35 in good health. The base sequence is TGCGCCAGCAGCGTCGGGTTTTCCTACGAGCAGTACTTC. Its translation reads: CASSVGFSYEQYF.